This is a list of T cell receptor beta chains from one sample in a study of shared clonotypes between healthy human individuals. Measured with immunoSEQ multiplex PCR; TCRdb has only the in-frame clones, and not every one. This table has over 2 million clones, 85% to 95% appearing once. The sequenced sample consisted of naive CD4+ T cells sorted from blood. The source is a man between 18 and 35 years old in good health. CDR3s include the opening cysteine and the closing phenylalanine or tryptophan. Fields, in order: J gene, V gene, CDR3 protein.

>TRBJ2-7|TRBV6-5
CASTPSGGGPTEQYF
>TRBJ1-4|TRBV5-4
CASSVSTDGNEKLFF
>TRBJ1-6|TRBV27
CASRTGTSSYNSPLHF
>TRBJ2-2|TRBV11-2
CASPAGPSGLTGELFF
>TRBJ2-1|TRBV6-1
CASSGDWYNEQFF
>TRBJ1-5|TRBV6-6
CASSYATGNQPQHF
>TRBJ2-1|TRBV6-1
CAGRGFGLNEQFF
>TRBJ2-1|TRBV2
CASIGSVGTKQFF
>TRBJ2-6|TRBV10-3
CAISRDSGANVLTF
>TRBJ2-5|TRBV2
CASKRSPQETQYF
>TRBJ1-1|TRBV20-1
CSATANTEAFF
>TRBJ2-2|TRBV11-1
CASSLDHTGELFF
>TRBJ2-1|TRBV4-2
CASSQDLGGANEQFF
>TRBJ2-2|TRBV2
CASSTAYTGELFF
>TRBJ2-5|TRBV5-6
CASREAGGLKTQYF
>TRBJ2-5|TRBV2
CASAPQGVGGETQYF
>TRBJ2-5|TRBV5-1
CASSLGRTGTGQETQYF
>TRBJ1-2|TRBV7-9
CASSLGTLLSEGYTF
>TRBJ2-7|TRBV10-1
CASSGQGAYEQYF
>TRBJ1-2|TRBV18
CASSPLGGVPNGYTF
>TRBJ1-2|TRBV11-2
CASSFGGAAGGYTF
>TRBJ2-1|TRBV2
CATYRVFNEQFF
>TRBJ1-4|TRBV28
CASVNSANEKLFF
>TRBJ2-3|TRBV5-1
CASSLTSRPTDTQYF
>TRBJ1-2|TRBV5-6
CASSSGGGYGYTF
>TRBJ2-7|TRBV7-2
CASNSGQGFYEQYF
>TRBJ2-3|TRBV6-4
CASSDSGYTQYF
>TRBJ2-7|TRBV27
CASSRIGTGYSYEQYF
>TRBJ2-7|TRBV20-1
CSARLYEQYF
>TRBJ1-4|TRBV4-1
CASSQGDSSLPTNEKLFF
>TRBJ1-1|TRBV2
CASRVDRNTEAFF
>TRBJ1-5|TRBV10-1
CASSESLPQGYQPQHF
>TRBJ2-7|TRBV2
CASCQIANEQYF
>TRBJ1-2|TRBV6-1
CAAGSYSGYTF
>TRBJ2-5|TRBV7-2
CASSPPGLGPVKTQYF
>TRBJ2-7|TRBV7-2
CASSPYGQGGYEQYF
>TRBJ1-5|TRBV5-1
CASSLGGGNQPQHF
>TRBJ1-1|TRBV20-1
CSASLVTEAFF
>TRBJ2-3|TRBV2
CASSAIGGGRADTQYF
>TRBJ2-1|TRBV10-2
CASGSLEGSSYNEQFF
>TRBJ2-7|TRBV2
CASSDLALGIYEQYF
>TRBJ2-3|TRBV25-1
CASSDASTDTQYF
>TRBJ2-7|TRBV5-1
CASGRGSGIDEQYF
>TRBJ2-7|TRBV7-2
CASSLSSGSKVWEQYF
>TRBJ2-7|TRBV27
CASSLSNSYEQYF
>TRBJ1-1|TRBV6-1
CASLREPNTEAFF
>TRBJ2-3|TRBV7-2
CASSLAGPTGTDTQYF
>TRBJ2-1|TRBV5-1
CASSFGESSYNEQFF
>TRBJ2-7|TRBV4-1
CASSQVGLGAEQYF
>TRBJ1-6|TRBV7-9
CASSSSVYNSPLHF
>TRBJ2-3|TRBV2
CASSLESGGRRGTQYF
>TRBJ1-5|TRBV6-5
CASSYDGGQPQHF
>TRBJ1-4|TRBV5-1
CASSREGATNEKLFF
>TRBJ2-3|TRBV19
CASRSTSGGTDTQYF
>TRBJ2-1|TRBV9
CASGSGTTYNEQFF